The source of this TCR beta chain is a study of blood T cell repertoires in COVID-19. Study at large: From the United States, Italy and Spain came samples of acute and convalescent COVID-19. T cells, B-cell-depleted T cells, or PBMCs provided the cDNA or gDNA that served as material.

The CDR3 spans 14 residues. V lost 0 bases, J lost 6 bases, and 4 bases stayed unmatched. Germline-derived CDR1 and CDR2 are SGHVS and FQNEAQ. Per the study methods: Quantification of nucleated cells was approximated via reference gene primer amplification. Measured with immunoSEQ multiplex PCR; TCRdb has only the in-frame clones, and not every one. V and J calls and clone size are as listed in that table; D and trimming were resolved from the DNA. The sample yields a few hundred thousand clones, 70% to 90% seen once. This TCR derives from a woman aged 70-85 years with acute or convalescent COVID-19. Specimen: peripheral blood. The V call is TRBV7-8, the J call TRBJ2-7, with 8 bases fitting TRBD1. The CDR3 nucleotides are TGTGCCAGCAGCTTAGCGTCAGGGGGCGCCGAGCAGTACTTC. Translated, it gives CASSLASGGAEQYF.